One sample yielded the 3 T cell receptor beta chains listed below, sequenced in a study of blood T cell repertoires in COVID-19 (dated by TCRdb to 2018 to 2020). The library was obtained by the immunoSEQ multiplex PCR assay. TCRdb's version of the immuneACCESS table is confined to in-frame rearrangements and falls short of the full clone set. An unresolved V gene accounts for under half of the shortfall where checked; the remainder is of unknown origin. Across this sample there are about 36,000 clones, with approximately 86% seen only once. The ten top clones hold 14% of the sample. Material for sequencing was peripheral blood. The receptors here all came from a human donor in a cohort sampled during active COVID-19.

The V gene is TRBV24-1, the J gene TRBJ1-2, with 7 bases aligning to TRBD1. Germline assignment: CDR1 KGHDR and CDR2 SFDVKD. V was clipped by 7 bases and J by 1 base; unmatched bases: 5. The CDR3 covers 14 residues. The DNA of the CDR3 is TGTGCCACCAGGCGGGACAGATTTAACTATGGCTACACCTTC. This gives the protein CATRRDRFNYGYTF.

The chain is built from TRBV30 and TRBJ2-5; 8 positions match TRBD2. The CDR3 consists of 15 residues. The V segment lost 1 base and the J segment 5 bases; nucleotides outside the gene matches: 9. Per germline, CDR1 GTSNPN and CDR2 SVGIG (reference sequence). The CDR3 DNA follows: TGTGCCTGGAGTGGTTGGCGGGGGGCGGGGGAGACCCAGTACTTC. It encodes CAWSGWRGAGETQYF.

The rearrangement joins TRBV11-2 to TRBJ2-3; weak D call: TRBD1 (6 bases). V lost 5 bases, J lost 13 bases, and 16 bases lay in between. From germline, CDR1 is SGHAT and CDR2 FQNNGV. The CDR3 extends over 12 amino acids. For the CDR3, the DNA is TGTGCCAGCAGCCTGGTAAGGGGGACCAAGTATTTT. Its protein product is CASSLVRGTKYF.